Listed here are 11 T cell receptor beta chains from one sample, sequenced in a study of blood T cell repertoires in COVID-19. This table comes from immunoSEQ multiplex PCR, and its TCRdb copy is limited to in-frame clones, with some not included. This sample has 150,000 or so clones, with 86% found just once. The sample was peripheral blood. The receptors derive from a man aged 18 to 35 with acute or convalescent COVID-19.

The chain combines TRBV27 with TRBJ1-4; 9 nucleotides agree with TRBD1. This CDR3 is built from 12 residues. From germline, CDR1 is MNHEY and CDR2 SMNVEV (reference sequence). Unmatched junction bases numbered 3, after V lost 8 bases and J lost 8 bases. The CDR3 DNA sequence: TGTGCCAGCCGGACAGGGGAAGAAAAACTGTTTTTT. This gives the protein CASRTGEEKLFF.

The chain joins TRBV28 to TRBJ2-5, with 10 nucleotides matching TRBD2. The CDR3 length is 15 residues. J gave up 5 bases and V 7 bases, and 10 bases lay outside the gene matches. Germline V lookup: CDR1 MDHEN, CDR2 SYDVKM. The CDR3 sequence is CASTIKRGGPETQYF. In DNA form, the CDR3 reads TGTGCCAGCACCATTAAGCGGGGGGGCCCGGAGACCCAGTACTTC.

V is TRBV4-1 and J is TRBJ2-7, with D tentatively TRBD1 (6 bases). The CDR3 spans 13 residues. The germline V gene encodes CDR1 MGHRA and CDR2 YSYEKL. V dropped 1 base and J dropped 2 bases, with 6 bases sitting between them. CDR3 residues: CASSQGQAYEQYF. Written as DNA, the CDR3 is TGCGCCAGCAGCCAAGGACAGGCCTACGAGCAGTACTTC.

The chain uses TRBV18 and TRBJ2-1, with D perhaps matching TRBD2 (5 bases). This CDR3 is built from 14 residues. CDR1 and CDR2 (germline): KGHSH, LQKENI. V lost 3 bases, J lost 0 bases, and 6 bases lay in between. The CDR3: CASSPRGSYNEQFF. In nucleotides, the CDR3 is TGTGCCAGCTCACCCCGGGGCTCCTACAATGAGCAGTTCTTC.

In nucleotides, the CDR3 is TGCGCCAGCAGCACGGGACAGGGGGCCCGTCTCACTGAAGCTTTCTTT. Its protein is CASSTGQGARLTEAFF. The chain combines TRBV5-1 with TRBJ1-1; 12 bases agree with TRBD1. V lost 4 bases to trimming and J lost 4 bases; unmatched junction nucleotides: 8. This CDR3 is 16 amino acids long. The germline CDR1 and CDR2 sequences are SGHRS and YFSETQ.

The rearrangement joins TRBV19 to TRBJ1-3, with D tentatively TRBD1 (6 bases). Germline values: CDR1 LNHDA, CDR2 SQIVND (reference sequence). Trimming left V 5 bases short and J 4 bases short, with 9 bases between. CDR3 length: 13 residues. For the CDR3, the DNA is TGTGCCAGTAGTCGGACAGCGGGAAACACCATATATTTT. Its protein product is CASSRTAGNTIYF. The complete variable domain, with remaining parts taken from reference TRBV19 and TRBJ1-3, reads DGGITQSPKYLFRKEGQNVTLSCEQNLNHDAMYWYRQDPGQGLRLIYYSQIVNDFQKGDIAEGYSVSREKKESFPLTVTSAQKNPTAFYLCASSRTAGNTIYFGEGSWLTVV.

The J gene is TRBJ2-7, the V gene TRBV19; D may be TRBD1 (6 bases). CDR1 LNHDA and CDR2 SQIVND come from the germline V gene (reference sequence). The CDR3 has 13 amino acids. V was trimmed by 5 bases and J by 5 bases, leaving 13 bases between them. CDR3 DNA sequence: TGTGCCAGTAGTCTCTGGACAGTTAACGAGCAGTACGTC. Translating it yields CASSLWTVNEQYV.

The chain combines TRBV5-4 with TRBJ2-1; a possible D gene is TRBD2 (7 bases). The CDR3 runs 16 residues. Trimming shortened V by 0 bases and J by 2 bases, and 12 bases separated the two germline ends. The germline gives CDR1 SGHNT, CDR2 YYREEE (reference sequence). In DNA, the CDR3 is TGTGCCAGCAGCTTGGAGGACGGGGGGCCCTACAATGAGCAGTTCTTC. Translating gives CASSLEDGGPYNEQFF.

V usage is TRBV18 and J usage is TRBJ1-6, with a tentative D call TRBD1 (6 bases). Germline-derived CDR1 and CDR2 are KGHSH and LQKENI. The V and J ends lost 5 bases and 3 bases respectively, with 11 bases between them. This CDR3 is 15 amino acids long. The CDR3 bases are TGTGCCAGCTCATCAGGGGTGAGCTATAATTCACCCCTCCACTTT. It specifies CASSSGVSYNSPLHF.

The rearrangement links TRBV5-1 to TRBJ2-5, with a weak D call TRBD1 (5 bases). Germline assignment: CDR1 SGHRS and CDR2 YFSETQ. The CDR3 is 13 residues long. V shed 5 bases and J shed 2 bases, with 10 bases lying between them. This chain's CDR3 is CASRPDSQETQYF. CDR3 sequence (DNA): TGCGCCAGCAGACCAGACAGTCAAGAGACCCAGTACTTC.

This chain joins TRBV29-1 and TRBJ2-5; 8 positions agree with TRBD1. Germline loops: CDR1 SQVTM, CDR2 ANQGSEA. The CDR3 runs to 17 residues. V was pared by 1 base and J by 3 bases, with 13 bases of the junction left unmatched. In DNA, the CDR3 is TGCAGCGTTGAAGGTTCAGGGGGCCTTTTCGAAAAAGAGACCCAGTACTTC. The encoded protein is CSVEGSGGLFEKETQYF.